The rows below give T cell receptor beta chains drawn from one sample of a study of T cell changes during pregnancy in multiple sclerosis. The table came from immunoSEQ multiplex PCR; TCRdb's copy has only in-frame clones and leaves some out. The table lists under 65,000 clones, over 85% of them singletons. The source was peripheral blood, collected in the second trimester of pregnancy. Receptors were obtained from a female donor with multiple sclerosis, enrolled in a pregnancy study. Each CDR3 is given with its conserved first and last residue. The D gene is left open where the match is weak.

TGTGCCAGCTCACGGGGAACCTCCAGGAGGAATGAGCAGTTCTTC | CASSRGTSRRNEQFF | TRBJ2-1 | NA | TRBV18
TGTGCCAGCAGCGGAGTAACCTACGAGCAGTACTTC | CASSGVTYEQYF | TRBJ2-7 | NA | TRBV9
TGTGCCAGCAGCTTGGCGGATTCTCCCGAGCAGTACTTC | CASSLADSPEQYF | TRBJ2-7 | NA | TRBV11-3
TGTGCCAGCCGGACAGGAGACACTGAAGCTTTCTTT | CASRTGDTEAFF | TRBJ1-1 | TRBD1 | TRBV6-1
TGTGCCAGCAGCCAGAAGGGGGAGCAGTACTTC | CASSQKGEQYF | TRBJ2-7 | NA | TRBV11-2
TGCGCCAGCAGCCAAAAAGGGGTAAACACCGGGGAGCTGTTTTTT | CASSQKGVNTGELFF | TRBJ2-2 | NA | TRBV4-1
TGTGCCAGCAGCCCAGTAGGAGTTTACACTGAAGCTTTCTTT | CASSPVGVYTEAFF | TRBJ1-1 | NA | TRBV5-4
TGTGCCAGCAGCTTAGAAGGAGGGGCTGGGGCCAACGTCCTGACTTTC | CASSLEGGAGANVLTF | TRBJ2-6 | NA | TRBV11-2
TGTGCCTGGAGTGTCCTGGGGCTAGCGGCTAGCACAGATACGCAGTATTTT | CAWSVLGLAASTDTQYF | TRBJ2-3 | TRBD2 | TRBV30
TGTGCCAGCAGTTACTCCCAATTAGCAGCAGGAAACACCATATATTTT | CASSYSQLAAGNTIYF | TRBJ1-3 | NA | TRBV6-5